The T cell receptor beta chain under discussion was sequenced for a study of shared clonotypes between healthy human individuals. This CDR3 comprises 16 residues. Trimming removed 5 bases at V and 0 bases at J, with 11 bases between. Germline assignment: CDR1 MDHEN and CDR2 SYDVKM. The data were produced by immunoSEQ multiplex PCR, yet TCRdb's version contains in-frame clones alone and is incomplete. This table holds 950,000 to 1,300,000 clones, about 75% found once. The chain employs TRBV28 and TRBJ2-6; TRBD1 or TRBD2 may be the D gene (5 bases each). Sequenced: memory CD4+ T cells sorted from blood. Described subset: CD45RA-negative fraction. The origin of this receptor is a man aged 18 to 29 in good health. CDR3 coding DNA: TGTGCCAGCAGTCCCGGGACGGCCTCTGGGGCCAACGTCCTGACTTTC. Its translation: CASSPGTASGANVLTF. Looking up the rest from reference TRBV28 and TRBJ2-6 gives the full variable domain: DVKVTQSSRYLVKRTGEKVFLECVQDMDHENMFWYRQDPGLGLRLIYFSYDVKMKEKGDIPEGYSVSREKKERFSLILESASTNQTSMYLCASSPGTASGANVLTFGAGSRLTVL.